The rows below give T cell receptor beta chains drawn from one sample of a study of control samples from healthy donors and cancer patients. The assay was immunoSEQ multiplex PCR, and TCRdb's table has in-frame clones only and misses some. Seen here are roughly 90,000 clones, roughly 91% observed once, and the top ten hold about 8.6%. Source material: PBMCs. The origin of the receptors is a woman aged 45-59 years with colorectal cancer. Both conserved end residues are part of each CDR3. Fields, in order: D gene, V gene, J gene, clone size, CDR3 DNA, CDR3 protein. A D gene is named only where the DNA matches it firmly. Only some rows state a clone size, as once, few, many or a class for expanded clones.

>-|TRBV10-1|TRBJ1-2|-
TGCGCCAGCAGTGAGTCTGCGCTGAGTGGCTACACCTTC
CASSESALSGYTF
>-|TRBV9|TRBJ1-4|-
TGTGCCAGCAGCCTAGGGGATAACCGTTATGAAAAACTGTTTTTT
CASSLGDNRYEKLFF
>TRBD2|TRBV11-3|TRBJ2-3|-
TGTGCCAGCAGCCCTGCTCGCGGGGGGGCCGGCTTTTCAGATACGCAGTATTTT
CASSPARGGAGFSDTQYF
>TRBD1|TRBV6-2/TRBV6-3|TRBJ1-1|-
TGTGCCAGCAGTGCGACAGGGAAGGCTTTCTTT
CASSATGKAFF
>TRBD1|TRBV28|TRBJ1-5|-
TGTGCCAGCAGCTCCTACAGGGGAGGTCAGCCCCAGCATTTT
CASSSYRGGQPQHF
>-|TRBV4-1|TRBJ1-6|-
TGCGCCAGCAGCCAAGATAACCCCGTGGGGAGCTCCTATAATTCACCCCTCCACTTT
CASSQDNPVGSSYNSPLHF
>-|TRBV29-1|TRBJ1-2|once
TGCAGCGTCGTCGGGGGGGAGGGAACAATAAACTATGGCTACACCTTC
CSVVGGEGTINYGYTF
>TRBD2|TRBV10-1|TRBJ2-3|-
TGCGCCAGCAGTGAGTCGCTTAGCGGGGGAGCCGCAGATACGCAGTATTTT
CASSESLSGGAADTQYF
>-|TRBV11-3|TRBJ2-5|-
TGTGCCAGCAGCTTAGTGGCCCAAGAGACCCAGTACTTC
CASSLVAQETQYF
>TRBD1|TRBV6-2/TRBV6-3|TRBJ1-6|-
TGTGCCAGCAGTCGGGACAGTAGAAGATCACCCCTCCACTTT
CASSRDSRRSPLHF
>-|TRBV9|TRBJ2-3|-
TGTGCCAGCAGCCCGGAGGGGCGGGTCACAGATACGCAGTATTTT
CASSPEGRVTDTQYF
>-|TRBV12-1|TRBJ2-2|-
TGTGCCAGCAGCGCCTACAGGGCGAACACCGGGGAGCTGTTTTTT
CASSAYRANTGELFF
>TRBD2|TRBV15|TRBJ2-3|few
TGTGCCACCAGCAGAGAGACTAGCGGGGGTGATACGCAGTATTTT
CATSRETSGGDTQYF
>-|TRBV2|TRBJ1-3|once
TGTGCCAGCAGTCTACAGGGTCCGGACACCATATATTTT
CASSLQGPDTIYF
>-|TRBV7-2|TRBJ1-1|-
TGTGCCAGCAGCCCTACAGAGATGAACACTGAAGCTTTCTTT
CASSPTEMNTEAFF
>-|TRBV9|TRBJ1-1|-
TGTGCCAGCAGCGTAAATATCCAAGGAGCTTTCTTT
CASSVNIQGAFF
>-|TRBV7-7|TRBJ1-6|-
TGTGCCAGCAGCTTATCCAGAAGTCGCCATAAGCCACCCCTCCACTTT
CASSLSRSRHKPPLHF
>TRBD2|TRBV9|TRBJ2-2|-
TGTGCCAGCAGCCGACCCTTCGGGACTAGCGGGGGTATTCACACCGGGGAGCTGTTTTTT
CASSRPFGTSGGIHTGELFF
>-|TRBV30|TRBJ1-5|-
TGTGCCTGGGGGCCGGGGCATAGCAATCAGCCCCAGCATTTT
CAWGPGHSNQPQHF
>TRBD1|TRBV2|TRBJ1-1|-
TGTGCCAGCAGTGAAACAGGGGGGACTGAAGCTTTCTTT
CASSETGGTEAFF
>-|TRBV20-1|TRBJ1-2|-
TGCAGTGCTAGTGAACAGCCAAACTATGGCTACACCTTC
CSASEQPNYGYTF
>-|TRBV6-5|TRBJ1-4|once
TGTGCCAGCATCCTACAGGGTAGTGATGAAAAACTGTTTTTT
CASILQGSDEKLFF
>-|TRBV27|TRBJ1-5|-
TGTGCCAGCAGTCGGGCAGGGGATCAGCCCCAGCATTTT
CASSRAGDQPQHF
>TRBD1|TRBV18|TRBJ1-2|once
TGTGCCAGCTCACCAAGGACAGGGGATGGCTACACCTTC
CASSPRTGDGYTF
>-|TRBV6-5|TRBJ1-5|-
TGTGCCAGCAGACAGGGCAGCGGCAATCAGCCCCAGCATTTT
CASRQGSGNQPQHF
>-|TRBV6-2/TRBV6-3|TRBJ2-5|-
TGTGCCAGCAGTGCGCAACAGGGTTCGCGAGAGACCCAGTACTTC
CASSAQQGSRETQYF
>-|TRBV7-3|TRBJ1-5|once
TGTGCCAGCAGCCTCCCGGGACTGGGTAATCAGCCCCAGCATTTT
CASSLPGLGNQPQHF
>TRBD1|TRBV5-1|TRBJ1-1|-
TGCGCCAGCAGCTTGGAAAACAGGGGAACCACTGAAGCTTTCTTT
CASSLENRGTTEAFF
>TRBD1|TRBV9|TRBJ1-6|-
TGTGCCAGCAGCGTAGGGGACAGGGCGAATTCACCCCTCCACTTT
CASSVGDRANSPLHF
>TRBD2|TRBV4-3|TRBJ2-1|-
TGCGCCAGCAGCCAAGATTTGGGGACTAGCGGGGCGAATGAGCAGTTCTTC
CASSQDLGTSGANEQFF
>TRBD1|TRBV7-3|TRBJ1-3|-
TGTGCCAGCAGCCCTGGACAGGGCAGAAACACCATATATTTT
CASSPGQGRNTIYF
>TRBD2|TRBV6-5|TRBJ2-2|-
TGTGCCAGCAGTTACGAAAGCGGGGGGTACACCGGGGAGCTGTTTTTT
CASSYESGGYTGELFF
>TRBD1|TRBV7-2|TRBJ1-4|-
TGTGCCAGCAGCTCGTCGACAGGGTACGGAGAAAAACTGTTTTTT
CASSSSTGYGEKLFF
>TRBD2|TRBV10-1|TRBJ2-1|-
TGCGCCAGCAGTGAGTCCCCCGCTAGCGGGGCCAATGAGCAGTTCTTC
CASSESPASGANEQFF
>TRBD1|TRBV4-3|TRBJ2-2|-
TGCGCCAGCAGCCAAGATCAGGGGGCAGGCGGGGAGCTGTTTTTT
CASSQDQGAGGELFF
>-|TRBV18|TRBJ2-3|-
TGTGCCAGCTCACCAGATCTGCTTGCTACGCAGTATTTT
CASSPDLLATQYF
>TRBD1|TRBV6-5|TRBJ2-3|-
TGTGCCAGCAGCAACAGGGGGGCAGATACGCAGTATTTT
CASSNRGADTQYF
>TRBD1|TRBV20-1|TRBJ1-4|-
TGCAGTGCTAGTAGGACAGGGGGGAGTGAAAAACTGTTTTTT
CSASRTGGSEKLFF
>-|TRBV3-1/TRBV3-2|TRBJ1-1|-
TGTGCCAGCAGCCAAGATGGCGGGGGTACTGAAGCTTTCTTT
CASSQDGGGTEAFF
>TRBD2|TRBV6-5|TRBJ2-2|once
TGTGCCAGCAGTTACTCCTGGACTAGCGGCACCGGGGAGCTGTTTTTT
CASSYSWTSGTGELFF
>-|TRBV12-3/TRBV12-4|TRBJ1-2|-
TGTGCCAGCAGTCCTATGGCTAACTATGGCTACACCTTC
CASSPMANYGYTF
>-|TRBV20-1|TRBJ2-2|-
TGCAGTGCTAGAAACACCGGGGAGCTGTTTTTT
CSARNTGELFF
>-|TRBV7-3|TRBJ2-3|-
TGTGCCAGCAGCCCCGAATACCTTAGGACAGATACGCAGTATTTT
CASSPEYLRTDTQYF
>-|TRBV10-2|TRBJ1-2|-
TGCGCCAGCAAGGCCGCTAACTATGGCTACACCTTC
CASKAANYGYTF
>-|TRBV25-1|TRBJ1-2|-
TGTGCCAGCAGTGAATTTGGATATGGCTACACCTTC
CASSEFGYGYTF
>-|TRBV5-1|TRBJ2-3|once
TGCGCCAGCAGCTTGGGCCGGGTGGGCACGGGGGATACGCAGTATTTT
CASSLGRVGTGDTQYF
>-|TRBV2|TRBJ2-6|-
TGTGCCAGCAGTGTAAGCTCTGGGGCCAACGTCCTGACTTTC
CASSVSSGANVLTF
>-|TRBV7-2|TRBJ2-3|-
TGTGCCAGCAGCTTAAATCCAGGTAGCACAGATACGCAGTATTTT
CASSLNPGSTDTQYF
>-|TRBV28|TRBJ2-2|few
TGTGCCAGCAGTCCACCCCTCCGGGGGAACACCGGGGAGCTGTTTTTT
CASSPPLRGNTGELFF
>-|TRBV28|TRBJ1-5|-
TGTGCCAGCAGAGAGGTGGGGGGCGCGAGTCAGCCCCAGCATTTT
CASREVGGASQPQHF
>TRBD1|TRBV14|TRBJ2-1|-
TGTGCCAGCAGCTACCCCGGGACAGGGGGCCGGAATGAGCAGTTCTTC
CASSYPGTGGRNEQFF
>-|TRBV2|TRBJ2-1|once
TGTGCCAGCAGTGATCCAGGGAGCAATGAGCAGTTCTTC
CASSDPGSNEQFF
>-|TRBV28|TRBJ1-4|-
TGTGCCAGCAGTTTGAGAGTTAATGAAAAACTGTTTTTT
CASSLRVNEKLFF